This T cell receptor beta chain was recorded in a study of cytomegalovirus exposure and HLA in healthy donors. General observations from the study: Presence/absence results assume similar sequencing depth per donor, which may not hold. TRBV6-2, TRBV6-3 and some other V segments were excluded as indistinguishable.

Germline loops: CDR1 SGHVS, CDR2 FNYEAQ. The CDR3 sequence is 15 residues long. After removal of 1 base from V and 6 bases from J, the junction contained 5 bases not matched to a gene. This PCR relied on a set of 60 Vbeta primers and 13 Jbeta primers. Using immunoSEQ multiplex PCR, the repertoire was profiled, and TCRdb retains in-frame clones only, with some absent. The sample contains approximately 130,000 clones, roughly 77% of which appear only once. In regard to this clone: Its cognate antigen is unknown.

Sequenced input: PBMCs. The receptor was derived from a man aged 18 to 35 in good health and CMV-seronegative. The rearrangement joins TRBV7-6 to TRBJ2-1; 8 positions match TRBD2. CDR3: CASSLEGLGINEQFF. CDR3 DNA: TGTGCCAGCAGCTTAGAGGGACTAGGAATCAATGAGCAGTTCTTC.